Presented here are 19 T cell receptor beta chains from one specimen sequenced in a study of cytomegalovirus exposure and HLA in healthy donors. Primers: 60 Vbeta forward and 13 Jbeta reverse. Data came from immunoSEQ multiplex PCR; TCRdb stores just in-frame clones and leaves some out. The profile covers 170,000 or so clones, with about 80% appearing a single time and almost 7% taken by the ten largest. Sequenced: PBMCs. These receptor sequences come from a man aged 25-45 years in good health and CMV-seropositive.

The CDR3 DNA is TGTGCCAGCAGCGTAGGGGCCTTCCAAGAGACCCAGTACTTC. It specifies CASSVGAFQETQYF. V and J are TRBV9 and TRBJ2-5; D not certain. Germline V lookup: CDR1 SGDLS, CDR2 YYNGEE. The CDR3 loop spans 14 amino acids. The germline V and J ends were trimmed by 0 bases and 1 base, with 7 bases remaining between them. Based on the CDR3 plus reference TRBV9 and TRBJ2-5, the full variable domain is DSGVTQTPKHLITATGQRVTLRCSPRSGDLSVYWYQQSLDQGLQFLIQYYNGEERAKGNILERFSAQQFPDLHSELNLSSLELGDSALYFCASSVGAFQETQYFGPGTRLLVL.

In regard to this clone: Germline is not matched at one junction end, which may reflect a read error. As DNA, the CDR3 is TGTTCCAGCAGCTCCCCTTTACAGGGAATCTACAATGAGCAGTTCTTC. Its protein is CSSSSPLQGIYNEQFF. This sequence joins TRBV7-9 and TRBJ2-1; possibly TRBD1 for D (6 bases). From germline, CDR1 is SEHNR and CDR2 FQNEAQ (reference sequence). The CDR3 covers 16 residues.

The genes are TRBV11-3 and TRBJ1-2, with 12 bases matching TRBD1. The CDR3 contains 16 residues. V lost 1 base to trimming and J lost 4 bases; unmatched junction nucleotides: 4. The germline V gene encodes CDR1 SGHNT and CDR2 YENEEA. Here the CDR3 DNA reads TGTGCCAGCAGCTTAGGGGACAGGGGGCGCATCTATGGCTACACCTTC. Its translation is CASSLGDRGRIYGYTF.

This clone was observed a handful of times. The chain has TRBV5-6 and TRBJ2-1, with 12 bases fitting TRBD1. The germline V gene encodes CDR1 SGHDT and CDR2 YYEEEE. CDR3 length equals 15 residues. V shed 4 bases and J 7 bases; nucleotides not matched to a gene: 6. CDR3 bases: TGTGCCAGCAGCGGCGGGACAGGGGGCTATAATGAGCAGTTCTTC. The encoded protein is CASSGGTGGYNEQFF.

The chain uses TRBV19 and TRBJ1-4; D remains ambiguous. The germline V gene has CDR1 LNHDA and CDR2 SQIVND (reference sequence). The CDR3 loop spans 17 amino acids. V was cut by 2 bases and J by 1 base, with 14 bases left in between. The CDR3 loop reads CASSIQEYMVTNEKLFF. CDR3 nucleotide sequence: TGTGCCAGTAGTATACAAGAGTATATGGTAACTAATGAAAAACTGTTTTTT.

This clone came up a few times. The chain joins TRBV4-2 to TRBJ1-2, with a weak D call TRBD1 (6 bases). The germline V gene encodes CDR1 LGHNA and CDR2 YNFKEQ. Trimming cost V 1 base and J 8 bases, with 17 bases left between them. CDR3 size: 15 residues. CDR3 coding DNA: TGTGCCAGCAGCCAAGTACGGGGACAAGGGTGGGGCTACACCTTC. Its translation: CASSQVRGQGWGYTF.

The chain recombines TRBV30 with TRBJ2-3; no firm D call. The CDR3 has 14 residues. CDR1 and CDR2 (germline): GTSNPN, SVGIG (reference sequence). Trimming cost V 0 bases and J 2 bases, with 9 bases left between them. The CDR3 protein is CAWSVDLTTDTQYF. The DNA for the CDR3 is TGTGCCTGGAGTGTAGATCTAACCACAGATACGCAGTATTTT. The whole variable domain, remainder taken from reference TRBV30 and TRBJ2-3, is SQTIHQWPATLVQPVGSPLSLECTVEGTSNPNLYWYRQAAGRGLQLLFYSVGIGQISSEVPQNLSASRPQDRQFILSSKKLLLSDSGFYLCAWSVDLTTDTQYFGPGTRLTVL.

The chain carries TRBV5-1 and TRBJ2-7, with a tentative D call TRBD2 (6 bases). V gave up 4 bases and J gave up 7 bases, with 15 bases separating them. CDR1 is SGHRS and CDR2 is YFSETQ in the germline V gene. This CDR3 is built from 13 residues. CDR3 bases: TGCGCCAGCAGCCGCGGGACTTTTCGAGAGCAGTACTTC. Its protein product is CASSRGTFREQYF.

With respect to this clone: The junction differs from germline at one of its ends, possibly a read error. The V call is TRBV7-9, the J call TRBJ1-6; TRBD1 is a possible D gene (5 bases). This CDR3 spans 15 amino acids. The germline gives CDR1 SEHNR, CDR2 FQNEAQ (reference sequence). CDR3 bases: TGTTCCAGCAGCCCCTTCGGGGGGGAGGCTTCACCCCTCCACTTT. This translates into CSSSPFGGEASPLHF.

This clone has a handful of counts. The CDR3 coding sequence is TGCGCCAGCAGCTTGGAGGCAGGACTAGAGACCCAGTACTTC. This gives the protein CASSLEAGLETQYF. The V call is TRBV5-1, the J call TRBJ2-5, with D perhaps matching TRBD2 (5 bases). Germline CDR1 SGHRS, CDR2 YFSETQ. CDR3 length: 14 residues. Trimming stripped 0 bases from V and 4 bases from J, with 10 bases between.

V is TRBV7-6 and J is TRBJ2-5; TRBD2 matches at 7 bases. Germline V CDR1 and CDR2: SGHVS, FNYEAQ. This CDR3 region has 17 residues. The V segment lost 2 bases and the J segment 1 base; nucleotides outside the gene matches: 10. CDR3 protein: CASSLSAPSGSQETQYF. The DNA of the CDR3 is TGTGCCAGCAGCTTATCAGCGCCTAGCGGTTCCCAAGAGACCCAGTACTTC.

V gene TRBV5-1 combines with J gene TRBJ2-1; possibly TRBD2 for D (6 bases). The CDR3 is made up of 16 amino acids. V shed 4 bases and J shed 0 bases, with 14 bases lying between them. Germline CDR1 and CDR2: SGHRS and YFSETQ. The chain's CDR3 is CASSPLSGSSYNEQFF. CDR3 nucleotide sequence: TGCGCCAGCAGCCCGCTTAGCGGTAGCTCCTACAATGAGCAGTTCTTC.

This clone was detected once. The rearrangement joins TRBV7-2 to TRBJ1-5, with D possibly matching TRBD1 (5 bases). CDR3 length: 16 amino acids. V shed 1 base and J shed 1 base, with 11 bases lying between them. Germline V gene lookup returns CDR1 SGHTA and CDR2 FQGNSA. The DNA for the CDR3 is TGTGCCAGCAGCTTAGAGGCCAGGGCGAGCAATCAGCCCCAGCATTTT. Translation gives CASSLEARASNQPQHF.

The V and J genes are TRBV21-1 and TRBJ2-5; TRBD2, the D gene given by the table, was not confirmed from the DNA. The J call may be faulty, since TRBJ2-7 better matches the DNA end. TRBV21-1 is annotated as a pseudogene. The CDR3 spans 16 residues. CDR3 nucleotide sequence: TGTGCCAGCAGCAAATACGAGGGAGCACCCACCTACGAGCAGTACTTC. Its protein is CASSKYEGAPTYEQYF.

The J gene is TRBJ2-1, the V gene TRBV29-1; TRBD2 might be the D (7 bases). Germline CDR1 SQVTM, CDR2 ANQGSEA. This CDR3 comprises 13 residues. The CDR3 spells CRAKGGLDNEQFF. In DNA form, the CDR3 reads TGCAGGGCTAAGGGGGGGCTCGACAATGAGCAGTTCTTC.

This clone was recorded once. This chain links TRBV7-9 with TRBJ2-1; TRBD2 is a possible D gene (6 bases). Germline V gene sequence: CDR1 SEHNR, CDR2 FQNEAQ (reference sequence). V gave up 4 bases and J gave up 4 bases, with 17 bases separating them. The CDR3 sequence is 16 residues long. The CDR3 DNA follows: TGTGCCAGCAGCTCCCCCGGGGGTGAGGCTTACAATGAGCAGTTCTTC. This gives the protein CASSSPGGEAYNEQFF.

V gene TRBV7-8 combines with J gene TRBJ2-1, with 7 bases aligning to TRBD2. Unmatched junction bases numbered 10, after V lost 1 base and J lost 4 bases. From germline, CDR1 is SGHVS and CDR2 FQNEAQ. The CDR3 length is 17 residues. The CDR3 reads CASSLGNGGSLYNEQFF. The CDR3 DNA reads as TGTGCCAGCAGCTTAGGGAACGGCGGGAGCCTTTACAATGAGCAGTTCTTC. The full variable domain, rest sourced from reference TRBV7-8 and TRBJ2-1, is GAGVSQSPRYKVAKRGQDVALRCDPISGHVSLFWYQQALGQGPEFLTYFQNEAQLDKSGLPSDRFFAERPEGSVSTLKIQRTQQEDSAVYLCASSLGNGGSLYNEQFFGPGTRLTVL.

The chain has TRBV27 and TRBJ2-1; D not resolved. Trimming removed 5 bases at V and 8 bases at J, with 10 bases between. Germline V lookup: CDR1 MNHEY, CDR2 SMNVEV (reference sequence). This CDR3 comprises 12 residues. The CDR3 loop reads CASSPNGYEQFF. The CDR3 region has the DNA TGTGCCAGCAGTCCTAACGGGTATGAGCAGTTCTTC.

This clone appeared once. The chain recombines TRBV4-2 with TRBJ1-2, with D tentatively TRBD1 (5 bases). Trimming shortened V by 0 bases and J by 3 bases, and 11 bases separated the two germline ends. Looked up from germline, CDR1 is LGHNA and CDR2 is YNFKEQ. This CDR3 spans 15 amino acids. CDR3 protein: CASSQDGYRHYGYTF. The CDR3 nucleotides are TGTGCCAGCAGCCAAGATGGGTACAGGCACTATGGCTACACCTTC.